This note documents a single T cell receptor beta chain sequence. TCRdb analysed the 5' RACE reads with MiXCR anew, one entry per CDR3 protein. The repertoire includes around 530,000 distinct CDR3 sequences, roughly 15% of them detected once, and less than 0.5% sits in the top ten. The source of the sample is a study of identical twins. Healthy Caucasian individuals made up all the donors. The CDR3 length is 13 residues. Trimming at V came to 6 bases and at J to 5 bases, leaving 1 base not matched to a gene. Germline V gene sequence: CDR1 ENHRY, CDR2 SYGVKD. These data also featured in a second study, about yellow fever vaccine responses in identical twins. This second report adds: Reportedly, the T cell response mounted by twins to vaccine seemed partly convergent, partly personalized.

The sequence was collected from a woman younger than 30 in good health. The sample taken for sequencing was CD4+ T cells sorted from blood. The gene calls are TRBV10-3 and TRBJ2-7, with TRBD2 identical over 13 bases. The CDR3 DNA follows: TGTGCCATCAGAGGGACTAGCGGGAACGAGCAGTACTTC. This sequence encodes CAIRGTSGNEQYF.